This T cell receptor beta chain was captured by sequencing in a study of blood T cells in healthy people across ages (dated by TCRdb to 2014 to 2015). As for the study more broadly: In model experiments, roughly one uniquely barcoded TCR beta cDNA molecule per two T cells was captured by template switching. To track age-related changes in TCR beta repertoire diversity, the study relied on deep sequencing normalized with unique cDNA molecular identifiers. The donors were split into four age groups: young (average around 15 years), middle-aged (39), aged (62) and long-lived (82). To avoid experimental bias, donors of different ages were spread randomly across the sequencing lanes. Using the same blood draw, the study looked at two additional independent replicas of 1 million unique cDNA reads for two donors, one aged 18 to 29 and the other aged 80 or older. Beyond this particular receptor, the publication reports: Observed TCR beta diversity per million T cells fell roughly linearly with age, and a significant reduction was already apparent by age roughly 40. Compared with the aged group, more naive CD4+ T cells, fewer expanded clones and increased TCR diversity were shown by the long-lived group, suggesting age selection. Since profiling was done on bulk unsorted PBMCs, naive and antigen-experienced compartments could not be conclusively compared. The CMV infection status of donors was not known, potentially confounding age-related changes in expanded clonotypes. Estimates of total diversity based on one million sequenced T cells were considered lower bounds and underestimates. There was a strong correlation between observed TCR beta diversity and the percentage of naive T cells measured by flow cytometry.

The table lists this clonotype with a count of one. The specificity of this receptor is unknown. Within one base of it there is no much larger clone, and no base qualities were kept. A single read offers scant evidence. Reading from cysteine to phenylalanine, the CDR3 counts 14 amino acids. Here the CDR3 DNA is all that survives: 42 bases in frame from base 1. V loses 5 bases of germline sequence and J loses 2 bases, and the interval between the two ends is 16 bases. The germline V gene (reference sequence) yields DFQATT for CDR1 and SNEGSKA for CDR2. Systemically healthy Caucasian individuals from Russia, around 38 in total and aged about 6 to 100 years, were included as donors. Each donor gave approximately 9.3 milliliters of peripheral blood, collected into EDTA-treated Vacutainer tubes. Ficoll-Paque density-gradient centrifugation was used to isolate PBMCs, with at least 7 million per sample. Trizol reagent was used to extract total RNA from PBMCs, with at least 5.5 micrograms per sample. Naive CD45RAhigh/CD27high T cell percentages were measured by flow cytometry on a PBMC aliquot from every donor.

Library preparation employed 5' RACE. Instrument used: Illumina HiSeq 2500. A second 7 to 11 cycle PCR used a sample-barcoded 5' primer and a J-beta primer mix. Each TCR beta cDNA molecule received a unique molecular identifier from a template-switch 5' adaptor carrying 12 random nucleotides. Each sample yielded at least 2.5 million CDR3-containing paired-end reads. First-strand cDNA synthesis was performed from all RNA using the Mint cDNA synthesis kit, with priming by a TRBC-specific oligonucleotide. Following uracil-DNA glycosylase treatment, all cDNA underwent a first 18-cycle PCR with the universal primers M1SS and BC2_uni_R. In the paper's pipeline: For normalization, 1 million high-quality reads, each with a distinct molecular identifier, were randomly selected from each sample. Reads with shared molecular identifiers were discarded instead of being binned into consensus sequences. MiTCR, with a Q25 quality threshold and the strictest error-elimination algorithm, was used for CDR3 identification, clonotype clustering and error correction. A nonparametric unseen species model with Euler transformation was used to estimate a lower bound on total TCR beta diversity. The public sequencing data were trimmed at Q25 with fastp and processed into clonotypes with MiXCR by TCRdb, which kept only in-frame beta chains. Duplicate CDR3 protein sequences are folded into a single record with the most common DNA and genes. The V and J calls shown here were made by TCRdb, not taken from the authors' results. The sample table contains hundreds of thousands of distinct CDR3 sequences; only one count was recorded for approximately 50% of them. The ten largest make up over 35% of the sample.

The material sequenced was blood. The V and J genes are TRBV20-1 and TRBJ2-7; the D segment may tentatively be TRBD1 or TRBD2, each giving 5 matched bases. This receptor was obtained from a man aged 60 to 69 in good health. CDR3 reads: CSASGTRAAYEQYF. The bases read TGCAGTGCTTCCGGGACCCGGGCAGCCTACGAGCAGTACTTC.